Listed here are 26 T cell receptor beta chains from one sample, sequenced in a study of blood T cell repertoires in COVID-19. The repertoire was sequenced with immunoSEQ multiplex PCR; TCRdb's copy has only in-frame clones and lacks some. The sample includes some 370,000 clones, 89% of them seen just once. The sequenced sample was peripheral blood. These TCRs come from a man aged 35-49 years with acute or convalescent COVID-19.

Comment on this clone: The sample has other DNA sequences that encode this CDR3 too. This CDR3 reads CASSTSGVGNEKLFF. DNA for the CDR3: TGTGCCAGTAGTACATCGGGGGTCGGCAATGAAAAACTGTTTTTT. J is TRBJ1-4 and V is TRBV19, with D perhaps TRBD1 (5 bases). The V end lost 4 bases, the J end lost 5 bases, and 14 bases lay between the germline ends. The CDR3 runs to 15 residues. Looked up from germline, CDR1 is LNHDA and CDR2 is SQIVND (reference sequence).

The rearrangement links TRBV7-9 to TRBJ1-1, with TRBD1 as a possible D gene (5 bases). The V end was cut by 5 bases, the J end by 7 bases, with 14 bases between. CDR1 and CDR2 from the germline V gene are SEHNR and FQNEAQ (reference sequence). The CDR3 is made up of 13 amino acids. CDR3 residues: CASSPVGDSEAFF. Written as DNA, the CDR3 is TGTGCCAGCAGCCCCGTCGGTGACAGTGAAGCTTTCTTT.

V is TRBV30 and J is TRBJ1-1; TRBD1 aligns across 7 bases. V shed 3 bases, J shed 1 base, and the junction held 11 bases outside the gene matches. Germline V gives CDR1 GTSNPN, CDR2 SVGIG (reference sequence). This CDR3 region has 16 residues. CDR3 sequence: CAWSGKQGYGNTEAFF. DNA for the CDR3: TGTGCCTGGAGCGGGAAACAGGGGTACGGGAACACTGAAGCTTTCTTT.

J is TRBJ1-1 and V is TRBV2; 8 bases are shared with TRBD1. Germline V gene sequence: CDR1 SNHLY, CDR2 FYNNEI. The J segment lost 2 bases and the V segment lost 8 bases, leaving 7 bases of the junction unmatched. The CDR3 has 14 residues. This chain's CDR3 is CASGLQGVNTEAFF. CDR3 nucleotides: TGTGCCAGCGGTTTACAGGGGGTTAACACTGAAGCTTTCTTT.

This chain connects TRBV27 to TRBJ2-3, with D maybe TRBD2 (6 bases). The V and J ends lost 0 bases and 5 bases respectively, with 18 bases between them. The CDR3 extends over 17 amino acids. Germline CDR1 and CDR2: MNHEY and SMNVEV (reference sequence). CDR3 in amino acids: CASSLSSGAKIVDTQYF. DNA of the CDR3: TGTGCCAGCAGTTTATCTTCGGGAGCAAAAATAGTAGATACGCAGTATTTT.

The chain combines TRBV11-3 with TRBJ1-1, with D perhaps TRBD1 (5 bases). V was cut by 4 bases and J by 1 base, with 10 bases left in between. CDR3 length: 14 residues. In germline, CDR1 is SGHNT, CDR2 YENEEA. The CDR3: CASSSGVGNTEAFF. CDR3 sequence (DNA): TGTGCCAGCAGCTCGGGGGTTGGGAACACTGAAGCTTTCTTT.

CDR3 region: CASSYGPTAGEQFF. The DNA for the CDR3 is TGTGCCAGCAGCTACGGACCGACAGCGGGCGAGCAGTTCTTC. The chain is built from TRBV7-3 and TRBJ2-1; maybe TRBD2 (6 bases). Germline V gene data show CDR1 as SGHTA and CDR2 as FQGTGA. The CDR3 runs to 14 residues. V lost 4 bases and J 10 bases, leaving 17 bases between the germline ends.

The chain carries TRBV5-1 and TRBJ2-1, with 12 positions matching TRBD1. The ends lost 0 bases at V and 8 bases at J; junction bases unmatched: 6. This CDR3 region has 16 residues. Per the germline V gene, CDR1 is SGHRS and CDR2 is YFSETQ. DNA of the CDR3: TGCGCCAGCAGCTTGGCGCCGGGACAGGGGGCCTATGAGCAGTTCTTC. This gives the protein CASSLAPGQGAYEQFF. Based on the CDR3 plus reference TRBV5-1 and TRBJ2-1, the full variable domain is KAGVTQTPRYLIKTRGQQVTLSCSPISGHRSVSWYQQTPGQGLQFLFEYFSETQRNKGNFPGRFSGRQFSNSRSEMNVSTLELGDSALYLCASSLAPGQGAYEQFFGPGTRLTVL.

The chain carries TRBV6-1 and TRBJ1-3; 7 nucleotides align to TRBD1. CDR1 is MNHNS and CDR2 is SASEGT in the germline V gene. The CDR3 runs 14 residues. V was clipped by 6 bases and J by 0 bases; unmatched bases: 2. The chain's CDR3 is CASSRQGSGNTIYF. The DNA for the CDR3 is TGTGCCAGCAGCAGACAGGGCTCTGGAAACACCATATATTTT.

The chain couples TRBV10-1 to TRBJ1-1; TRBD1 agrees at 8 bases. The J segment lost 0 bases and the V segment lost 5 bases, leaving 5 bases of the junction unmatched. There are 15 residues in the CDR3. The germline V gene encodes CDR1 WNHNN and CDR2 SYGVQD (reference sequence). The CDR3 DNA reads TGCGCCAGCAGTCCGACAGGGGAAATGAACACTGAAGCTTTCTTT. This translates into CASSPTGEMNTEAFF.

This clone was detected only once. V and J are TRBV28 and TRBJ1-2, with 10 nucleotides matching TRBD1. Germline CDR1 MDHEN, CDR2 SYDVKM. This CDR3 comprises 16 residues. Trimming cost V 5 bases and J 4 bases; bases outside gene matches: 10. DNA for the CDR3: TGTGCCAGCAGTCCCAGGACAGGGGGGAGACCCTATGGCTACACCTTC. Protein product: CASSPRTGGRPYGYTF.

The chain employs TRBV19 and TRBJ1-6; TRBD1 might be the D (6 bases). CDR1 is LNHDA and CDR2 is SQIVND in the germline V gene (reference sequence). This CDR3 contains 16 residues. The ends were cut back, 5 bases at V and 1 base at J, with 12 bases in the middle. CDR3 nucleotide sequence: TGTGCCAGTAGTCCCTACAGGGAATCCTATAATTCACCCCTCCACTTT. Protein: CASSPYRESYNSPLHF.

The V and J genes are TRBV29-1 and TRBJ2-3; 9 positions match TRBD1. V lost 6 bases, J lost 4 bases, and 5 bases stayed unmatched. The CDR3 runs 13 residues. CDR1 SQVTM and CDR2 ANQGSEA come from the germline V gene. The CDR3 DNA reads TGCAGCGTCCGGGGACAGGGACCAGATACGCAGTATTTT. This encodes CSVRGQGPDTQYF.

The chain is built from TRBV6-1 and TRBJ1-5; D is undetermined. Trimming removed 2 bases at V and 2 bases at J, with 25 bases between. The germline CDR1 and CDR2 sequences are MNHNS and SASEGT. The CDR3 has 20 amino acids. This CDR3 is CASSEPKWGVGISGNQPQHF. The CDR3 DNA reads TGTGCCAGCAGTGAACCCAAGTGGGGAGTGGGAATATCGGGCAATCAGCCCCAGCATTTT.

This chain connects TRBV6-9 to TRBJ1-2; the D gene is possibly TRBD1 (5 bases). This CDR3 has 9 amino acids. CDR1 and CDR2 (germline): MNHGY, SVAAGI. V was shortened by 9 bases and J by 13 bases, with 12 bases between the two germline ends. CDR3 in amino acids: CARDTAGTF. The DNA of the CDR3 is TGTGCCAGGGACACAGCAGGCACCTTC.

This chain links TRBV11-2 with TRBJ2-5; 13 bases are a match to TRBD2. Germline V gene sequence: CDR1 SGHAT, CDR2 FQNNGV. Unmatched junction bases numbered 11, after V lost 6 bases and J lost 4 bases. The CDR3 has 17 amino acids. The CDR3 region has the DNA TGTGCCAGCAGTGTTGGACTAGCGGGAGTCTTTTTAGAGACCCAGTACTTC. Translating gives CASSVGLAGVFLETQYF.

The chain links TRBV6-5 to TRBJ2-7; possible D gene TRBD1, 6 bases. V lost 5 bases and J 1 base, leaving 12 bases between the germline ends. The germline V gene has CDR1 MNHEY and CDR2 SVGAGI. There are 14 residues in the CDR3. The CDR3 here is CASSNRDTSYEQYF. The CDR3 nucleotides are TGTGCCAGCAGTAACAGGGACACTTCCTACGAGCAGTACTTC.

V gene TRBV6-5 combines with J gene TRBJ2-3; the D gene is possibly TRBD1 (6 bases). CDR3 length: 16 residues. Trimming removed 4 bases from V and 0 bases from J, with 14 bases in between. From germline, CDR1 is MNHEY and CDR2 SVGAGI. The CDR3 sequence: CASSFSGDLSTDTQYF. In nucleotides, the CDR3 is TGTGCCAGCAGTTTCTCAGGGGATCTTAGCACAGATACGCAGTATTTT.

This clone was counted between two and nine times. The chain employs TRBV5-4 and TRBJ2-7, with 7 positions matching TRBD1. The CDR3 is 13 amino acids. Trimming cost V 2 bases and J 7 bases; bases outside gene matches: 6. Germline values: CDR1 SGHNT, CDR2 YYREEE (reference sequence). The CDR3 reads CASSFGTVGEQYF. The CDR3 DNA sequence: TGTGCCAGCAGCTTTGGGACAGTGGGAGAGCAGTACTTC.

This clone was counted a single time. V is TRBV28 and J is TRBJ2-5; TRBD2 aligns across 11 bases. This CDR3 is built from 15 residues. J gave up 2 bases and V 6 bases, and 5 bases lay outside the gene matches. Germline V gene sequence: CDR1 MDHEN, CDR2 SYDVKM. This CDR3 reads CASSPRLAGQETQYF. Here the CDR3 DNA reads TGTGCCAGCAGCCCGCGACTAGCGGGGCAAGAGACCCAGTACTTC.

The rearrangement uses TRBV7-9 and TRBJ1-2; D unclear. Trimming stripped 1 base from V and 7 bases from J, with 10 bases between. The CDR3 is 13 amino acids. Germline CDR1 reads SEHNR; CDR2 reads FQNEAQ (reference sequence). The CDR3, as DNA: TGTGCCAGCAGCTTAGATGCAGGCCCTGGCTACACCTTC. It translates to CASSLDAGPGYTF.

The rearrangement links TRBV7-2 to TRBJ1-5, with D perhaps TRBD1 (5 bases). The ends were cut back, 5 bases at V and 2 bases at J, with 10 bases in the middle. There are 14 residues in the CDR3. CDR1 is SGHTA and CDR2 is FQGNSA in the germline V gene. The CDR3 spells CASSPRDGNQPQHF. DNA of the CDR3: TGTGCCAGCAGCCCCAGGGATGGCAATCAGCCCCAGCATTTT.

This chain connects TRBV5-1 to TRBJ1-2, with TRBD1 matching over 7 bases. This CDR3 spans 16 amino acids. With 4 bases clipped from V and 0 bases from J, the junction kept 9 bases outside the gene matches. The germline V gene has CDR1 SGHRS and CDR2 YFSETQ. DNA of the CDR3: TGCGCCAGCAGCGGAGGACAGGTGACAGCTAACTATGGCTACACCTTC. Encoded protein: CASSGGQVTANYGYTF.

The V and J genes are TRBV6-5 and TRBJ1-5; 8 bases map to TRBD1. Germline CDR1 and CDR2: MNHEY and SVGAGI. The CDR3 loop spans 15 amino acids. V shed 6 bases, J shed 2 bases, and the junction held 6 bases outside the gene matches. The CDR3 DNA reads as TGTGCCAGCAGGCCGACAGGGGTGGGCAATCAGCCCCAGCATTTT. Translated: CASRPTGVGNQPQHF.

J is TRBJ1-3 and V is TRBV30, with 7 bases identical to TRBD1. Germline values: CDR1 GTSNPN, CDR2 SVGIG (reference sequence). V lost 3 bases and J lost 0; bases outside the gene matches: 8. The length of the CDR3 is 16 residues. This CDR3 is CAWRRRTGDSGNTIYF. CDR3 DNA: TGTGCCTGGAGACGACGTACAGGGGACTCTGGAAACACCATATATTTT. The full variable domain, in which reference TRBV30 and TRBJ1-3 provide the parts outside the CDR3, is SQTIHQWPATLVQPVGSPLSLECTVEGTSNPNLYWYRQAAGRGLQLLFYSVGIGQISSEVPQNLSASRPQDRQFILSSKKLLLSDSGFYLCAWRRRTGDSGNTIYFGEGSWLTVV.

The chain uses TRBV15 and TRBJ1-1, with D possibly being TRBD1 (6 bases). Germline V CDR1 and CDR2: LNHNV, YYDKDF (reference sequence). Between the trimmed V and J ends, which lost 3 bases and 3 bases, there was a span of 14 bases. The CDR3 is 15 amino acids. The CDR3: CATSSKFTGYTEAFF. For the CDR3, the DNA is TGTGCCACCAGCAGCAAATTTACAGGGTACACTGAAGCTTTCTTT. Using reference TRBV15 and TRBJ1-1 for the parts outside the CDR3, the full variable domain is DAMVIQNPRYQVTQFGKPVTLSCSQTLNHNVMYWYQQKSSQAPKLLFHYYDKDFNNEADTPDNFQSRRPNTSFCFLDIRSPGLGDTAMYLCATSSKFTGYTEAFFGQGTRLTVV.